This TCR beta chain was sequenced for a study of blood T cell repertoires in COVID-19 (dated by TCRdb to about 2020). In terms of the full investigation: Samples covering the acute and convalescent phases of COVID-19 were provided by collaborators in the United States, Italy and Spain. The material from the prospective study consisted of cDNA or gDNA derived from T cells, B-cell-depleted T cells, or PBMCs. Deeply sampled blood TCRbeta repertoires from subjects exposed to, actively infected with, or recovered from COVID-19 were included in the dataset. A freely available public database, intended as a resource for researchers studying the immune response to SARS-CoV-2, is where the repertoires were released. The samples were drawn from two sources: the first 160 participants of the ongoing ImmuneRACE study, and over 1,000 subjects contributed by 6 global collaborators. A de-identified subject ID, COVID-19 status, age in years and sex were almost always included in the sample metadata. Where available, HLA class I and class II types were taken from metadata supplied by the sample provider and were not determined by assay-based typing.

Broad study findings and their caveats: How much clinical and demographic metadata was included differed by source and by participant, and the metadata was provided uncurated.

Whole blood was collected in K2EDTA tubes by collaborating institutions according to the institutions' own protocols. For TCRbeta analysis, collaborators shipped samples in one of three forms: frozen whole blood, isolated PBMCs, or DNA extracted from either of those sample types. TCRbeta CDR3 regions were amplified from genomic DNA using the immunoSEQ Assay, a bias-controlled multiplex PCR. As for how the authors treated the data: The number of nucleated cells in each sample was estimated from the amplification of reference gene primers within the assay. To quantify the absolute abundance of each unique TCRbeta CDR3 rearrangement, sequence reads were collapsed and filtered. For each sample, productive Simpson clonality was calculated by taking the square root of Simpson's diversity index across productive rearrangements. In TCRdb, the immuneACCESS table is reduced to in-frame sequences with V and J assigned. These tables do not hold every clone; where another copy was compared, an unresolved V gene accounts for under half, and the others remain unexplained. V, J and clone size were drawn from that table, and D and trimming were deduced from the DNA. The sample table records about 360,000 clones; 81% of these occur just once. The ten largest clones add up to under 1.2% of the sample.

CDR1 GTSNPN and CDR2 SVGIG are derived from the germline V gene (reference sequence). There are 13 amino acids in the CDR3, from cysteine to phenylalanine inclusive. The DNA shown is the 39-base CDR3, in frame from base 1. V gives up 3 bases and J gives up 1 base, and the segment between their germline ends measures 9 bases. This clone has only a few counts. Its specific antigen is unknown. Per-base qualities were not stored, and no clone one base away is much larger. Recombination connected TRBV30 to TRBJ1-1; the D gene identity is not certain. The clonotype was recovered from a human donor with acute or convalescent COVID-19. The donor label of this sample is uncertain. The sample was peripheral blood. CDR3 loop: CAWRSAGNTEAFF. DNA sequence: TGTGCCTGGAGGTCCGCCGGGAACACTGAAGCTTTCTTT.